This T cell receptor (beta chain) is drawn from a study of blood T cell repertoires in COVID-19. The wider study: Acute and convalescent COVID-19 specimens originated in the United States, Italy and Spain. The cDNA or gDNA used as material had been derived from T cells, B-cell-depleted T cells, or PBMCs.

In the authors' methods: Nucleated cell counts were estimated from reference gene primer amplification. Data came from immunoSEQ multiplex PCR; TCRdb stores just in-frame clones and leaves some out. That table supplies the V and J calls and clone size; D and trimming were determined from the DNA. Of roughly 200,000 clones listed, 81% are singletons. Trimming took 0 bases from V and 5 from J; bases not matched to a gene: 3. The CDR3 runs 15 residues. Germline-derived CDR1 and CDR2 are LNHNV and YYDKDF (reference sequence). Sequences were obtained from peripheral blood. The receptor was isolated from a woman of 80 years or more with acute or convalescent COVID-19. The J gene is TRBJ1-5, the V gene TRBV15, with 8 bases identical to TRBD1. In DNA, the CDR3 is TGTGCCACCAGCAGAGATTTGACAGGGGATCAGCCCCAGCATTTT. This codes for CATSRDLTGDQPQHF. Together with reference TRBV15 and TRBJ1-5, the CDR3 gives the full variable domain: DAMVIQNPRYQVTQFGKPVTLSCSQTLNHNVMYWYQQKSSQAPKLLFHYYDKDFNNEADTPDNFQSRRPNTSFCFLDIRSPGLGDTAMYLCATSRDLTGDQPQHFGDGTRLSIL.